These 10 T cell receptor beta chains share one sample of origin, sequenced in a study of T cells in Graves' hyperthyroidism and ophthalmopathy. Template material for amplifying TCR beta CDR3 regions consisted of RNA transcripts. Primed by the HTBI set, a first-round RT-PCR was run on the TCR CDR3. One entry per CDR3 protein, called by TCRdb with MiXCR from the multiplex PCR reads. The repertoire includes some 490,000 distinct CDR3 sequences, around a fifth of them detected once, and approximately 54% sits in the top ten. Material for sequencing was blood. Receptors originate from a woman aged 70-85 years with Graves' ophthalmopathy.

This chain connects TRBV10-3 to TRBJ2-1, with TRBD1 as a possible D gene (5 bases). Germline loops: CDR1 ENHRY, CDR2 SYGVKD. Trimming shortened V by 8 bases and J by 7 bases, and 18 bases separated the two germline ends. The CDR3 totals 14 residues. The DNA of the CDR3 is TGTGCCATCCGCGGTGATTCAGGGTGGAATGAGCAGTTCTTC. Encoded protein: CAIRGDSGWNEQFF.

This clonotype was counted a few times. J is TRBJ2-2 and V is TRBV11-2, with D unresolved. Germline assignment: CDR1 SGHAT and CDR2 FQNNGV. V gave up 0 bases and J gave up 3 bases, with 5 bases separating them. This CDR3 has 14 residues. The CDR3 loop reads CASSLDPYTGELFF. CDR3 coding DNA: TGTGCCAGCAGCTTAGACCCTTACACCGGGGAGCTGTTTTTT.

The sample holds a few counts of this clonotype. The chain employs TRBV6-2 or TRBV6-3 and TRBJ2-7; 8 bases line up with TRBD2. The germline gives CDR1 MNHEY, CDR2 SVGEGT. The CDR3 consists of 14 residues. Trimming cost V 7 bases and J 7 bases; bases outside gene matches: 12. CDR3 sequence (DNA): TGTGCCAGCATGGATCCCCCGGGAGGGGGGGAGCAGTACTTC. This codes for CASMDPPGGGEQYF.

The chain has TRBV2 and TRBJ1-1; 9 positions agree with TRBD1. The J segment lost 0 bases and the V segment lost 5 bases, leaving 4 bases of the junction unmatched. Germline CDR1 is SNHLY and CDR2 is FYNNEI. The CDR3 spans 15 residues. The CDR3 reads CASSPTGGLNTEAFF. The CDR3 region has the DNA TGTGCCAGCAGTCCTACAGGGGGCCTGAACACTGAAGCTTTCTTT.

The chain recombines TRBV5-5 with TRBJ1-2; 11 nucleotides line up with TRBD1. The CDR3 length is 14 residues. CDR1 is SGHKS and CDR2 is YYEKEE in the germline V gene (reference sequence). The V and J ends lost 3 bases and 6 bases, in that order; junction bases with no gene match: 4. The CDR3 reads CASSWDRGIDGYTF. The CDR3 nucleotides read TGTGCCAGCAGCTGGGACAGGGGGATCGATGGCTACACCTTC.

This clonotype was counted only a few times. The rearrangement uses TRBV18 and TRBJ2-7, with 9 bases aligning to TRBD1. The CDR3 runs 15 residues. J lost 6 bases, V lost 5 bases, and 11 bases had no gene match. CDR1 is KGHSH, CDR2 LQKENI, per germline. In nucleotides, the CDR3 is TGTGCCAGCTCAGAACAGGGGGCGACAGGGAGCGAGCAGTACTTC. It codes for CASSEQGATGSEQYF.

This clonotype has a handful of counts. The rearrangement uses TRBV19 and TRBJ2-7; D may be TRBD1 (5 bases). Germline V CDR1 and CDR2: LNHDA, SQIVND (reference sequence). CDR3 length: 18 residues. V lost 4 bases to trimming and J lost 3 bases, with 25 bases between them. Here the CDR3 DNA reads TGTGCCAGTAGTACGTCGTGGGGCAGCCGCGGTGCTTACTACGAGCAGTACTTC. This translates into CASSTSWGSRGAYYEQYF.

About this clonotype itself: A junction end diverges from the germline sequence, so it may reflect a read error. This sequence joins TRBV9 and TRBJ2-5; 7 bases are shared with TRBD2. The CDR3 extends over 16 amino acids. CDR1 and CDR2 (germline): SGDLS, YYNGEE. The CDR3 coding sequence is TGTGCCAGCAGCGTAGGGGTAGCGGGTCCTCAAGAGCCCCAGTACTTC. Residues: CASSVGVAGPQEPQYF.

This chain links TRBV12-3 or TRBV12-4 with TRBJ2-4; no clear D. The CDR3 has 16 amino acids. V lost 6 bases and J 1 base, leaving 16 bases between the germline ends. This CDR3 is CASRTLAAPAKNIQYF. The CDR3 DNA is TGTGCCAGCAGAACCCTTGCGGCCCCTGCCAAAAACATTCAGTACTTC.

There are a few counts of this clonotype. The gene calls are TRBV7-3 and TRBJ2-5, with a tentative D call TRBD2 (5 bases). CDR3 length: 15 residues. Germline-derived CDR1 and CDR2 are SGHTA and FQGTGA. V lost 9 bases and J lost 5, with 22 bases in between. Written as DNA, the CDR3 is TGTGCCAGTAGTCCCCCCCGGGGTACGGGGGAGACCCAGTACTTC. It encodes CASSPPRGTGETQYF. Full variable domain (rest looked up from reference TRBV7-3 and TRBJ2-5): GAGVSQTPSNKVTEKGKYVELRCDPISGHTALYWYRQSLGQGPEFLIYFQGTGAADDSGLPNDRFFAVRPEGSVSTLKIQRTERGDSAVYLCASSPPRGTGETQYFGPGTRLLVL.